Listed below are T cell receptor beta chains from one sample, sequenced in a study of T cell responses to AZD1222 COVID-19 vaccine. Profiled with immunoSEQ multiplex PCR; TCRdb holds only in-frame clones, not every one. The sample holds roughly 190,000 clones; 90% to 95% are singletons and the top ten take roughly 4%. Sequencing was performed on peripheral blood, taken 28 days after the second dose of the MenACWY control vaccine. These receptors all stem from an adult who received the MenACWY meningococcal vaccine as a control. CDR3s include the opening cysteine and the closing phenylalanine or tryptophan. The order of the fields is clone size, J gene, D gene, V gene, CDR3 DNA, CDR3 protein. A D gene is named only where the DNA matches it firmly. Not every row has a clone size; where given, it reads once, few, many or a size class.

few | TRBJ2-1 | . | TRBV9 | TGTGCCAGCAGCGTAGAGGCGAGCGGAAGCTCCTACAATGAGCAGTTCTTC | CASSVEASGSSYNEQFF
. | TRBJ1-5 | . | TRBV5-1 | TGCGCCAGCAGCTTGGGTGGGGGTAGCAATCAGCCCCAGCATTTT | CASSLGGGSNQPQHF
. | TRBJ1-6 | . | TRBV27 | TGTGCCAGCAGTTCGTGGGCCGATTCACCCCTCCACTTT | CASSSWADSPLHF
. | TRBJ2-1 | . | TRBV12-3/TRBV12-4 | TGTGCCAGCTCTCAGATCGATGAGCAGTTCTTC | CASSQIDEQFF
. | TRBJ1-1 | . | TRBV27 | TGTGCCAGCAGCCGCCGAGGCCCGAACACTGAAGCTTTCTTT | CASSRRGPNTEAFF
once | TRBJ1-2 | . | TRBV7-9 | TGTGCCAGCAGCTTACTTGAGATCTCCTCGTCTGGCTACACCTTC | CASSLLEISSSGYTF
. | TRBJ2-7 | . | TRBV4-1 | TGCGCCAGCAGCCCTCAGGAGGCCGTTTCTACCTACGAGCAGTACTTC | CASSPQEAVSTYEQYF
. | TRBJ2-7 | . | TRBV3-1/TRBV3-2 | TGTGCCAGCAGCCAGGGACCCGTTCCCGCGGTCTACGAGCAGTACTTC | CASSQGPVPAVYEQYF
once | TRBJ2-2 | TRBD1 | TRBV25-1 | TGTGCCAGCAGTAGACGGGACAGGGACACCGGGGAGCTGTTTTTT | CASSRRDRDTGELFF
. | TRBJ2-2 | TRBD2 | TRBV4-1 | TGCGCCAGCAGCGTAGGGGGGACTAGCGGATACACCGGGGAGCTGTTTTTT | CASSVGGTSGYTGELFF
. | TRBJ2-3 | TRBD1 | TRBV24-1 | TGTGCCACCAGTCACAGGGGGCCCACAGATACGCAGTATTTT | CATSHRGPTDTQYF
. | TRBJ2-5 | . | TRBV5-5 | TGTGCCAGCAGCGTAGGACCGTACCAAGAGACCCAGTACTTC | CASSVGPYQETQYF
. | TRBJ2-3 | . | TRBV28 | TGTGCCAGCACCAGGCAGGGTTTTACTAGCACAGATACGCAGTATTTT | CASTRQGFTSTDTQYF
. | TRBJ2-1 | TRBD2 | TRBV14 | TGTGCCAGCAGCCCCCTAGCGGGGGGAGGGAATGAGCAGTTCTTC | CASSPLAGGGNEQFF
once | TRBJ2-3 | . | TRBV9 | TGTGCCAGCAATGCGGGGTATGATACGCAGTATTTT | CASNAGYDTQYF
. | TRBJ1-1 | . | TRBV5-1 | TGCGCCAGCAGCTTGGCGAGGACGGTGAACACTGAAGCTTTCTTT | CASSLARTVNTEAFF
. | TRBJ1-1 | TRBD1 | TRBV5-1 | TGCGCCAGCAGCGAGACGCAGGGGGCGCTCACTGAAGCTTTCTTT | CASSETQGALTEAFF
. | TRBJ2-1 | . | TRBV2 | TGTGCCATGGGCACTTCCAGCTCCTACAATGAGCAGTTCTTC | CAMGTSSSYNEQFF
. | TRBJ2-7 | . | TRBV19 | TGTGCCAGTAGTATCGGTCAGGCCGAGCAGTACTTC | CASSIGQAEQYF
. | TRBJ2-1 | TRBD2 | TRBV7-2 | TGTGCCAGCAGCCCGGGACTAGCGGGAGCAGATGAGCAGTTCTTC | CASSPGLAGADEQFF
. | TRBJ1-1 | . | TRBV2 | TGTGCCAGCAGTGTGGACACTGAAGCTTTCTTT | CASSVDTEAFF
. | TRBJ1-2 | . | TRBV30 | TGTGCCTGGAGTTTCGGCCGACAGTTCATCGATGGCTACACCTTC | CAWSFGRQFIDGYTF
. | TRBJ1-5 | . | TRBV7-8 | TGTGCCAGCAGCTTAGTTGGCACGGGGGGTTTACAGCCCCAGCATTTT | CASSLVGTGGLQPQHF
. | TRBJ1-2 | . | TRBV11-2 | TGTGCCAGCAGCCCCGGGTTTCGGGGCTACACCTTC | CASSPGFRGYTF
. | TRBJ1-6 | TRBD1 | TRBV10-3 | TGTGCCATCAACTCCGGGACAGGGTCTCATTCACCCCTCCACTTT | CAINSGTGSHSPLHF
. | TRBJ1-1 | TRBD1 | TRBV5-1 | TGCGCCAGCAGCTTGGGACAGGGAGGCACTGAAGCTTTCTTT | CASSLGQGGTEAFF
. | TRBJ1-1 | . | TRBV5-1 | TGCGCCAGCAGCTTGGCCTCAGTGGGTGCTGAAGCTTTCTTT | CASSLASVGAEAFF
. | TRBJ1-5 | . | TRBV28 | TGTGCCAGCAGTTTTCCACCTCCTCGAATACAGCCCCAGCATTTT | CASSFPPPRIQPQHF
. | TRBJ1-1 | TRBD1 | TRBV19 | TGTGCCAGTAGTTCTCAGGGGGCGAGGGCTGAAGCTTTCTTT | CASSSQGARAEAFF
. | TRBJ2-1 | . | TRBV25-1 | TGTGCCAGCAGTGAAGCTGGGGCCAGGAATGAGCAGTTCTTC | CASSEAGARNEQFF
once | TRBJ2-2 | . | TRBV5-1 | TGCGCCAGCAGCTTGGAGGCAGAGAACACCGGGGAGCTGTTTTTT | CASSLEAENTGELFF
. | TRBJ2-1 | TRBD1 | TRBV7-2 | TGTGCCATCCTACAGGGGGCATCCTACAATGAGCAGTTCTTC | CAILQGASYNEQFF
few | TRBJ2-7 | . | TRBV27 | TGTGCCAGCAGTTTCGGGTACGAGCAGTACTTC | CASSFGYEQYF
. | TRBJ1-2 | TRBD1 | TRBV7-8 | TGTGCCAGCGGACAGGGGGCTAAGGGCTACACCTTC | CASGQGAKGYTF
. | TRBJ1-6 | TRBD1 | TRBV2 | TGTGCCAGCAGTATGGGGACAGGGGGCTCCTATAATTCACCCCTCCACTTT | CASSMGTGGSYNSPLHF
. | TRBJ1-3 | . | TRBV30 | TGTGCCTGGGCGGTGGGGCAGACGTCCACCATATATTTT | CAWAVGQTSTIYF
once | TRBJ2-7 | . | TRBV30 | TGTGCCTGGAGTGCCGACAGATACTACGAGCAGTACTTC | CAWSADRYYEQYF
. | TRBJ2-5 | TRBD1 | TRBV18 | TGTGCCAGCTCACCACCGGCAGGGGGCGCCCAGTACCAAGAGACCCAGTACTTC | CASSPPAGGAQYQETQYF
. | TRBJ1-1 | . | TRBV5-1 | TGCGCCAGCAGTTACCAAGGTAACACTGAAGCTTTCTTT | CASSYQGNTEAFF
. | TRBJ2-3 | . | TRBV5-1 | TGCGCCAGCAGCTTAAGACTCACAGATACGCAGTATTTT | CASSLRLTDTQYF
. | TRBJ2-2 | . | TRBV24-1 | TGTGCCACCAGTGATTTGCGCGACGACAACACCGGGGAGCTGTTTTTT | CATSDLRDDNTGELFF